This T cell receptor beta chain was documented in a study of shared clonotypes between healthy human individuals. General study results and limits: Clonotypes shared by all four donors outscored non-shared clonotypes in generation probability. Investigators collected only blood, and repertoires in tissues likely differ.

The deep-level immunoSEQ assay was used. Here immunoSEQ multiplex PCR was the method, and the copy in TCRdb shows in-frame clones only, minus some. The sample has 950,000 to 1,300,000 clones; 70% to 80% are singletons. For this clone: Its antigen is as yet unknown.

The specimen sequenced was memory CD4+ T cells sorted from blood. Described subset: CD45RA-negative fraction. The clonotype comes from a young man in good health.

The CDR3 region has the DNA TGTGCCAGTAGTATACCCCCCGGGAGGGGGCAGCGGTCACCCCTCCACTTT. Translating gives CASSIPPGRGQRSPLHF. J is TRBJ1-6 and V is TRBV19; 7 nucleotides align to TRBD1. CDR3 length: 17 amino acids. Germline trimming cut 2 bases from V and 10 bases from J; bases unmatched to any gene: 14. Per the germline V gene, CDR1 is LNHDA and CDR2 is SQIVND (reference sequence).